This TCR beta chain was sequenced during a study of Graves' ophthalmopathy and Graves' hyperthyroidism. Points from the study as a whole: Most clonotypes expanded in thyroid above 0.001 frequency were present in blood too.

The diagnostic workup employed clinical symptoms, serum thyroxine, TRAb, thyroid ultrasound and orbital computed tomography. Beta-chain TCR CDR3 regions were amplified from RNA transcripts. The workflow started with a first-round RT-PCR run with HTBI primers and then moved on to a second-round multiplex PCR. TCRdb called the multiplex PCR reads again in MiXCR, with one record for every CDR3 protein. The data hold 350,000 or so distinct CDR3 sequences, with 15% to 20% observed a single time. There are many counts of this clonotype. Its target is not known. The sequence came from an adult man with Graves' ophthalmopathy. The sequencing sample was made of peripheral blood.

The CDR3 nucleotides read TGTGCCAGCAGGCGCATACTAGGTGGGTCTGAAGCTTTCTTT. Translating it yields CASRRILGGSEAFF. The V and J genes are TRBV7-9 and TRBJ1-1; D is undetermined. V shed 6 bases and J shed 6 bases, with 17 bases lying between them. This CDR3 has 14 amino acids. The germline gives CDR1 SEHNR, CDR2 FQNEAQ (reference sequence).